These T cell receptor beta chains were read from a single sample in a study of CD8 T cells in ankylosing spondylitis. TCRdb re-analysed the 5' RACE reads in MiXCR, keeping a single row per CDR3 protein. Of fewer than 250,000 distinct CDR3 sequences in the sample, about 30% were seen once. Sequenced input: blood, either unsorted or a sorted T cell fraction (not recorded which). The receptors were sampled from a male donor with ankylosing spondylitis or in good health (not recorded which). The CDR3 runs from the conserved cysteine through the conserved F or W.

j_gene: TRBJ2-1; v_gene: TRBV7-9; CDR3aa: CASSPGFDNEQFF
j_gene: TRBJ1-3; v_gene: TRBV12-3/TRBV12-4; CDR3aa: CASSGGQASQTIYF
j_gene: TRBJ2-2; v_gene: TRBV5-5; CDR3aa: CASSLSPANTGELFF
j_gene: TRBJ2-7; v_gene: TRBV6-2/TRBV6-3; CDR3aa: CASSPRGIEQYF
j_gene: TRBJ2-1; v_gene: TRBV12-3/TRBV12-4; CDR3aa: CASSWGTGGHEQFF
j_gene: TRBJ2-7; v_gene: TRBV29-1; CDR3aa: CSVADGYEQYF
j_gene: TRBJ1-1; v_gene: TRBV6-6; CDR3aa: CATSDSYTEAFF
j_gene: TRBJ1-1; v_gene: TRBV5-1; CDR3aa: CASSFRRGTEAFF
j_gene: TRBJ2-5; v_gene: TRBV24-1; CDR3aa: CATSDRDRGTQETQYF
j_gene: TRBJ2-1; v_gene: TRBV20-1; CDR3aa: CSASGIAGSPRNEQFF
j_gene: TRBJ2-1; v_gene: TRBV6-1; CDR3aa: CASSDSHNEQFF
j_gene: TRBJ2-1; v_gene: TRBV20-1; CDR3aa: CSASPLRGYEQFF
j_gene: TRBJ1-4; v_gene: TRBV5-1; CDR3aa: CASSQGLGLAKSTNEKLFF
j_gene: TRBJ2-4; v_gene: TRBV12-3/TRBV12-4; CDR3aa: CASRPAPGTPSPLAKNIQYF
j_gene: TRBJ2-2; v_gene: TRBV10-3; CDR3aa: CASNGAGTTGELFF
j_gene: TRBJ1-5; v_gene: TRBV20-1; CDR3aa: CSARPNTAMTQHF
j_gene: TRBJ2-5; v_gene: TRBV11-2; CDR3aa: CASSLEVGAEETQYF
j_gene: TRBJ2-3; v_gene: TRBV12-3/TRBV12-4; CDR3aa: CASGLTDTQYF
j_gene: TRBJ2-1; v_gene: TRBV12-3/TRBV12-4; CDR3aa: CASSHGTGAYNEQFF
j_gene: TRBJ2-1; v_gene: TRBV7-6; CDR3aa: CASSSSAGSNEQFF
j_gene: TRBJ1-2; v_gene: TRBV29-1; CDR3aa: CSVRVDYGYTF
j_gene: TRBJ2-5; v_gene: TRBV20-1; CDR3aa: CSASWLAARETQYF
j_gene: TRBJ1-1; v_gene: TRBV6-1; CDR3aa: CASSRRSGTEAFF
j_gene: TRBJ2-2; v_gene: TRBV5-5; CDR3aa: CASSWGQSNTGELFF
j_gene: TRBJ2-2; v_gene: TRBV7-6; CDR3aa: CASSLPLRRELFF
j_gene: TRBJ2-1; v_gene: TRBV20-1; CDR3aa: CSARDPSGARGNEQFF
j_gene: TRBJ2-2; v_gene: TRBV5-1; CDR3aa: CASSPERGTITGELFF
j_gene: TRBJ2-7; v_gene: TRBV10-3; CDR3aa: CAISWDRGYEQYF
j_gene: TRBJ2-2; v_gene: TRBV20-1; CDR3aa: CSATGPRPGELFF
j_gene: TRBJ1-1; v_gene: TRBV10-3; CDR3aa: CAISDGVQTKNTEAFF
j_gene: TRBJ2-1; v_gene: TRBV6-1; CDR3aa: CASSETSGGPPYNEQFF
j_gene: TRBJ1-1; v_gene: TRBV29-1; CDR3aa: CSVRKDQLEAFF
j_gene: TRBJ2-4; v_gene: TRBV20-1; CDR3aa: CSASSGAKNIQYF
j_gene: TRBJ1-1; v_gene: TRBV29-1; CDR3aa: CSSMGGRGTEAFF
j_gene: TRBJ2-7; v_gene: TRBV20-1; CDR3aa: CSAADRSYEQYF
j_gene: TRBJ2-1; v_gene: TRBV9; CDR3aa: CASSGLHF
j_gene: TRBJ2-7; v_gene: TRBV7-9; CDR3aa: CASSFRESSYEQYF
j_gene: TRBJ2-3; v_gene: TRBV5-1; CDR3aa: CARYRVFYTDTQYF
j_gene: TRBJ2-5; v_gene: TRBV9; CDR3aa: CASSLAGNGETQYF
j_gene: TRBJ1-1; v_gene: TRBV6-6; CDR3aa: CASSYSVHTEAFF
j_gene: TRBJ2-5; v_gene: TRBV7-7; CDR3aa: CASSLGLGGSETQYF
j_gene: TRBJ2-7; v_gene: TRBV12-3/TRBV12-4; CDR3aa: CASSLGTGGWEQYF
j_gene: TRBJ2-5; v_gene: TRBV4-1; CDR3aa: CASSQLRTSAETQYF
j_gene: TRBJ2-5; v_gene: TRBV24-1; CDR3aa: CATSGKLQETQYF
j_gene: TRBJ2-5; v_gene: TRBV4-1; CDR3aa: CASSQERGTVQETQYF
j_gene: TRBJ1-3; v_gene: TRBV3-1; CDR3aa: CASSQGGLAGNTIYF
j_gene: TRBJ2-7; v_gene: TRBV10-3; CDR3aa: CAIRGTSGGPYEQYF
j_gene: TRBJ1-5; v_gene: TRBV7-6; CDR3aa: CASSLAPRGTKDQPQHF
j_gene: TRBJ1-1; v_gene: TRBV7-9; CDR3aa: CASSPGGIHTEAFF
j_gene: TRBJ1-2; v_gene: TRBV6-4; CDR3aa: CASSFSGQGIGYTF
j_gene: TRBJ1-4; v_gene: TRBV6-4; CDR3aa: CASIGRWWLNCFF
j_gene: TRBJ2-3; v_gene: TRBV3-1; CDR3aa: CATSQQLAGGTDTQYF
j_gene: TRBJ2-3; v_gene: TRBV11-2; CDR3aa: CASSPMTSGGSRLDTQYF
j_gene: TRBJ2-3; v_gene: TRBV12-3/TRBV12-4; CDR3aa: CASSRTSGGYTDTQYF